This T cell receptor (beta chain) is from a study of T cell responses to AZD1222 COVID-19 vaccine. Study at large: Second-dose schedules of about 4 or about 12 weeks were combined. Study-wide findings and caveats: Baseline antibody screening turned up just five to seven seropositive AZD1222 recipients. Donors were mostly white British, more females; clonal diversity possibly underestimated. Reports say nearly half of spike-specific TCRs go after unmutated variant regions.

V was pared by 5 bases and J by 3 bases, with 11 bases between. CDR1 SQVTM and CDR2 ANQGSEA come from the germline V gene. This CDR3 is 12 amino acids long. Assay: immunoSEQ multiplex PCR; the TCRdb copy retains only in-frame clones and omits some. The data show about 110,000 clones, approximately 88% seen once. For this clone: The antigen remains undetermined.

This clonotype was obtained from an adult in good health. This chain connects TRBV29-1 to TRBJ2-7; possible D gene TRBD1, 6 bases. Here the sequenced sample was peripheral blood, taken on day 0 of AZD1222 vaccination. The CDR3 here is CSVKRQDYEQYF. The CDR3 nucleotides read TGCAGCGTTAAAAGACAGGACTACGAGCAGTACTTC.